This T cell receptor beta chain was recovered during a study of blood T cell repertoires in COVID-19. Study details: The United States, Italy and Spain were the sources of the acute and convalescent COVID-19 samples. Nucleic acid was either cDNA or gDNA, and it came from T cells, B-cell-depleted T cells, or PBMCs.

This clone appeared a few times. Profiling relied on immunoSEQ multiplex PCR, and the TCRdb table lists in-frame clones only, not all of them. Of about 44,000 clones listed, 80% to 90% were seen once; the top ten hold around 16%. Germline CDR1 MNHEY, CDR2 SVGAGI. V lost 2 bases and J lost 10, with 15 bases in between. This CDR3 comprises 15 residues. The chain combines TRBV6-5 with TRBJ1-6, with D maybe TRBD1 (5 bases). The receptor was derived from a man in his sixties or seventies with active COVID-19. Input material: peripheral blood. In DNA form, the CDR3 reads TGTGCCAGCAGTTACGAGTGGGGGGGTAAATCACCCCTCCACTTT. Amino acids: CASSYEWGGKSPLHF.